The clone carrying this T cell receptor beta chain came up a few times. What it binds is unknown. At the Johns Hopkins FTIC core, DNA taken from cultured CD4+ T cells was sequenced by way of the Oncomine TCR Beta short-read assay. Cultured CD4+ T cells were the source of extracted genomic DNA. TCRdb processed the PCR reads anew with MiXCR; each CDR3 protein has one entry. The sample contains 15,000 to 20,000 distinct CDR3 sequences, 51% of which appear only once. This sample is drawn from a study of vaccination and CD4 T cells after COVID-19. Across the study: Roughly 10 convalescent patients had mild and one had severe PCR-confirmed SARS-CoV-2 disease. Researchers treated cells with overlapping spike peptides taken from SARS-CoV-2, HCoV-NL63, HCoV-OC43 and HCoV-229E. Study results and limitations: Among reactive clones from convalescent patients, a median about 90% appeared only post-vaccination.

Treatment in this sample: approximately 10-day PBMC culture with coronavirus spike peptide pools or control peptides (ViraFEST assay). The CDR3 contains 14 residues. Per germline, CDR1 MNHEY and CDR2 SVGEGT. V lost 4 bases to trimming and J lost 2 bases; unmatched junction nucleotides: 5. The chain recombines TRBV6-2 or TRBV6-3 with TRBJ2-7, with 7 bases aligning to TRBD2. This material consisted of CD4+ T cells from blood, cultured in vitro, taken before SARS-CoV-2 vaccination. The source is a human donor who had recovered from COVID-19. This CDR3 reads CASSSGLVAYEQYF. The CDR3 DNA reads TGTGCCAGCAGTTCTGGACTAGTCGCCTACGAGCAGTACTTC.